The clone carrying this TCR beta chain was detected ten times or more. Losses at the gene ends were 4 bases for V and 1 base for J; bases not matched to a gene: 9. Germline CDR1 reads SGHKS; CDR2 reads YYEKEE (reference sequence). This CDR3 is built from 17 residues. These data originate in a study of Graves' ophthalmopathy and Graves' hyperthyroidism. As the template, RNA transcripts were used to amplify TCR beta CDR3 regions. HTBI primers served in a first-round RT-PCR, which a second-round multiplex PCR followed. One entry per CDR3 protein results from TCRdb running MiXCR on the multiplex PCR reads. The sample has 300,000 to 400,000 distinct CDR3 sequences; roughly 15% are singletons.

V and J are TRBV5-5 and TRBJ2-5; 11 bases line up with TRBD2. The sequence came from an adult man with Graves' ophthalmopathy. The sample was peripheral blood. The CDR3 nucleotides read TGTGCCAGCAGCGCGGGACTAGCGGAGACGGTCCAAGAGACCCAGTACTTC. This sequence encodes CASSAGLAETVQETQYF.